This T cell receptor (beta chain) stems from a study of graft-versus-host responses after intestinal transplantation. Study context: In this cohort, recipients had multivisceral, liver-intestinal, or isolated intestinal transplants.

Per germline, CDR1 SNHLY and CDR2 FYNNEI. Trimming removed 6 bases from V and 4 bases from J; junction bases left unmatched: 9. This CDR3 region has 15 residues. Measured with immunoSEQ multiplex PCR; TCRdb has only the in-frame clones, and not every one. This sample has 11,000 to 15,000 clones, with 65% to 80% found just once. Lymphocytes (intraepithelial and lamina propria) were released by processing the graft tissue. This sequence originates from a human patient who received an intestinal transplant, so some T cells may come from the graft donor. The chain joins TRBV2 to TRBJ2-7, with TRBD2 matching over 10 bases. The specimen was ileum tissue, collected roughly 28 days after intestinal transplant. The DNA of the CDR3 is TGTGCCAGCAGAACCGGGACTAGCGCGATTTACGAGCAGTACTTC. Translating gives CASRTGTSAIYEQYF.